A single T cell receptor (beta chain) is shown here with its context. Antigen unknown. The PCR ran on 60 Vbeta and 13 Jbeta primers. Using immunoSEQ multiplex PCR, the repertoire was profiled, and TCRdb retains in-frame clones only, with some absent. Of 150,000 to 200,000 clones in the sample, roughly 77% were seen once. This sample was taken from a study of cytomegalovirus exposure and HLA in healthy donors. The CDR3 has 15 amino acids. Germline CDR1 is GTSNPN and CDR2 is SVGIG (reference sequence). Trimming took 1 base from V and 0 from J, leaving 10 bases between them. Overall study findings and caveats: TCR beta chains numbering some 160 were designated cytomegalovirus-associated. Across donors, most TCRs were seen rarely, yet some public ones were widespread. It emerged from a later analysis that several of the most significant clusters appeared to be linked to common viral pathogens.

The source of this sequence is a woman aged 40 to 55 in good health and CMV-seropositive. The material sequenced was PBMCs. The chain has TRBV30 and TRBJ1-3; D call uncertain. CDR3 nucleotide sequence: TGTGCCTGGAGTGCTTTTACGGGCTCTGGAAACACCATATATTTT. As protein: CAWSAFTGSGNTIYF.